This TCR beta chain stems from a study of CD8 T cells in Susac syndrome. The V gene lost 0 bases and the J gene lost 5 bases, with 13 bases spanning the gap. Germline V CDR1 and CDR2: LGHNA, YSLEER. The CDR3 is 16 residues long. RNA was extracted with the RNeasy kit, and a quantity of 0.5 to 1 ug was reverse transcribed using random hexamers. One entry per CDR3 protein results from TCRdb running MiXCR on the immunoSEQ multiplex PCR reads. This table holds 65,000 to 90,000 distinct CDR3 sequences, less than 95% found once. Relapsing-remitting disease, either stable or active, was present in the treatment-naive patients who were the multiple sclerosis controls.

The receptor was derived from a human donor with multiple sclerosis. Source material: CD8+ T cells from PBMCs. J is TRBJ1-4 and V is TRBV4-3; maybe TRBD1 (5 bases). CDR3 sequence: CASSQDPAGHNEKLFF. The CDR3 bases are TGCGCCAGCAGCCAAGATCCGGCAGGACACAATGAAAAACTGTTTTTT.